Each of the 16 T cell receptor beta chains below was sequenced from the same sample in a study of control samples from healthy donors and cancer patients. Libraries were prepared by immunoSEQ multiplex PCR; TCRdb keeps only in-frame clonotypes and omits some of them. Of about 73,000 clones listed, around 92% are singletons. Sequenced sample: PBMCs. These receptors all stem from a man aged 60 to 69 with lung cancer.

The sample holds one count of this clone. The chain recombines TRBV5-1 with TRBJ1-6, with unresolved D. The length of the CDR3 is 15 residues. V lost 0 bases and J 0 bases, leaving 4 bases between the germline ends. Germline assignment: CDR1 SGHRS and CDR2 YFSETQ. The CDR3 here is CASSLASSYNSPLHF. CDR3 in DNA: TGCGCCAGCAGCTTGGCGAGCTCCTATAATTCACCCCTCCACTTT.

The genes are TRBV14 and TRBJ1-1, with a weak D call TRBD1 (5 bases). V was cut by 2 bases and J by 1 base, with 11 bases left in between. The CDR3 totals 15 residues. CDR1 is SGHDN and CDR2 is FVKESK in the germline V gene. CDR3 region: CASSQLGLGNTEAFF. In nucleotides, the CDR3 is TGTGCCAGCAGCCAATTGGGACTTGGGAACACTGAAGCTTTCTTT.

This clone appeared once. The chain uses TRBV30 and TRBJ1-2; D is possibly TRBD1 (6 bases). V was pared by 4 bases and J by 4 bases, with 7 bases between. Looked up from germline, CDR1 is GTSNPN and CDR2 is SVGIG (reference sequence). This CDR3 contains 11 residues. The CDR3 reads CAWNRVYGYTF. CDR3 coding DNA: TGTGCCTGGAACAGGGTCTATGGCTACACCTTC.

This sequence joins TRBV7-8 and TRBJ1-1; D is possibly TRBD1 (6 bases). Germline assignment: CDR1 SGHVS and CDR2 FQNEAQ. This CDR3 comprises 14 residues. V dropped 7 bases and J dropped 2 bases, with 14 bases sitting between them. CDR3 in DNA: TGTGCCAGCACCCCACAGGGAGGTAACACTGAAGCTTTCTTT. Translated: CASTPQGGNTEAFF.

The V and J genes are TRBV29-1 and TRBJ1-2; no clear D. From germline, CDR1 is SQVTM and CDR2 ANQGSEA. CDR3 size: 13 residues. V dropped 0 bases and J dropped 7 bases, with 12 bases sitting between them. CDR3 sequence (DNA): TGCAGCGTTGAAGATCCACGGCGCGGTGGCTACACCTTC. Translating gives CSVEDPRRGGYTF.

The V and J genes are TRBV6-5 and TRBJ2-5, with D unresolved. The V gene's germline CDR1 is MNHEY and CDR2 SVGAGI. The CDR3 sequence is 13 residues long. V lost 7 bases and J lost 2, with 11 bases in between. Written as DNA, the CDR3 is TGTGCCAGCATTCGGCAGGAGCAAGAGACCCAGTACTTC. It is translated as CASIRQEQETQYF.

This clone was found a few times. CDR3 in amino acids: CASSLEAPNQPQHF. For the CDR3, the DNA is TGCGCCAGCAGCTTGGAGGCTCCTAATCAGCCCCAGCATTTT. The chain combines TRBV5-1 with TRBJ1-5; D not resolved. CDR3 length: 14 residues. Germline values: CDR1 SGHRS, CDR2 YFSETQ. V lost 0 bases and J lost 4, with 8 bases in between.

DNA of the CDR3: TGTGCCAGCAGCTTGACCGAACTGAACACTGAAGCTTTCTTT. Translated: CASSLTELNTEAFF. This rearrangement joins TRBV7-3 to TRBJ1-1; D is unclear. Trimming took off 3 bases at V and 0 bases at J, with 8 bases between the two ends. Germline lookup yields CDR1 SGHTA and CDR2 FQGTGA. The CDR3 has 14 amino acids.

The rearrangement links TRBV5-1 to TRBJ2-1, with TRBD2 identical over 12 bases. The ends lost 0 bases at V and 5 bases at J; junction bases unmatched: 3. The CDR3 runs to 16 residues. Per germline, CDR1 SGHRS and CDR2 YFSETQ. This CDR3 reads CASSLDTSGGNNEQFF. The CDR3 DNA is TGCGCCAGCAGCTTGGATACTAGCGGGGGGAACAATGAGCAGTTCTTC. The entire variable domain, with the rest obtained from reference TRBV5-1 and TRBJ2-1, is as follows: KAGVTQTPRYLIKTRGQQVTLSCSPISGHRSVSWYQQTPGQGLQFLFEYFSETQRNKGNFPGRFSGRQFSNSRSEMNVSTLELGDSALYLCASSLDTSGGNNEQFFGPGTRLTVL.

The rearrangement uses TRBV10-3 and TRBJ2-1; D unclear. V was cut by 8 bases and J by 7 bases, with 15 bases left in between. The CDR3 length is 13 residues. Germline CDR1 is ENHRY and CDR2 is SYGVKD. DNA of the CDR3: TGTGCCATCTATCTGACCGCAACAAATGAGCAGTTCTTC. Translated, it gives CAIYLTATNEQFF.

This chain links TRBV6-1 with TRBJ2-2; D remains ambiguous. The CDR3 spans 15 residues. Germline assignment: CDR1 MNHNS and CDR2 SASEGT. With 2 bases removed from V and 1 base from J, the gap between germline ends came to 8 bases. The CDR3 coding sequence is TGTGCCAGCAGTGAACAGCCCATGAACACCGGGGAGCTGTTTTTT. The encoded protein is CASSEQPMNTGELFF.

Here the CDR3 reads CASSDPTPNYGYTF. The CDR3 nucleotides read TGTGCCAGCAGTGACCCAACACCAAACTATGGCTACACCTTC. This chain uses TRBV6-1 with TRBJ1-2; D uncertain. Trimming took 3 bases from V and 2 from J, leaving 10 bases between them. Germline lookup yields CDR1 MNHNS and CDR2 SASEGT. The CDR3 spans 14 residues.

The rearrangement joins TRBV18 to TRBJ1-6; D remains ambiguous. The CDR3 runs to 13 residues. V was clipped by 5 bases and J by 6 bases, with 8 bases between them. Germline V lookup: CDR1 KGHSH, CDR2 LQKENI. The CDR3 here is CASSSGSNSPLHF. CDR3 coding DNA: TGTGCCAGCTCAAGCGGGTCTAATTCACCCCTCCACTTT.

V gene TRBV6-5 combines with J gene TRBJ2-3; weak D call: TRBD1 (6 bases). Germline V gene data show CDR1 as MNHEY and CDR2 as SVGAGI. V shed 6 bases and J shed 2 bases, with 15 bases lying between them. This CDR3 contains 15 residues. The CDR3 nucleotides are TGTGCCAGCAGCCAAAGGACAGCTAACACAGATACGCAGTATTTT. This translates into CASSQRTANTDTQYF.

The chain uses TRBV9 and TRBJ1-3; D perhaps matches TRBD1 (6 bases). V was pared by 4 bases and J by 5 bases, with 13 bases between. Looked up from germline, CDR1 is SGDLS and CDR2 is YYNGEE. The CDR3 is 14 amino acids. The DNA for the CDR3 is TGTGCCAGCAGCCAATTAGGGGGGAGAAACACCATATATTTT. Its protein is CASSQLGGRNTIYF.

CDR3 nucleotide sequence: TGTGCCAGCAGGCGACAGGGTGGCTACGAGCAGTACTTC. Translation gives CASRRQGGYEQYF. The V gene is TRBV6-5, the J gene TRBJ2-7; 7 bases map to TRBD1. Germline CDR1 and CDR2: MNHEY and SVGAGI. V was clipped by 6 bases and J by 3 bases; unmatched bases: 5. The CDR3 sequence is 13 residues long.